The sequence of this T cell receptor beta chain was determined in a study of blood T cell repertoires in COVID-19. Study at large: Sites across the United States, Italy and Spain contributed samples from acute and convalescent COVID-19. T cells, B-cell-depleted T cells, or PBMCs supplied cDNA or gDNA.

In the original workflow: Estimation of nucleated cell counts was performed using reference gene primer amplification. Generated by immunoSEQ multiplex PCR, the TCRdb table keeps only in-frame clones and is missing some. V and J calls plus clone size are reproduced from that table; the DNA served to infer D and trimming. The sample lists over 150,000 clones, roughly 78% occurring once. Trimming took 3 bases from V and 0 from J, leaving 6 bases between them. Germline V CDR1 and CDR2: KGHSH, LQKENI. The CDR3 length is 14 residues. In its sample, this clone was seen once. The chain uses TRBV18 and TRBJ2-4; D not resolved. The sequenced sample was peripheral blood. This receptor was identified in an elderly man with acute or convalescent COVID-19. DNA of the CDR3: TGTGCCAGCTCACCTCCGGTAGCCAAAAACATTCAGTACTTC. Encoded protein: CASSPPVAKNIQYF.